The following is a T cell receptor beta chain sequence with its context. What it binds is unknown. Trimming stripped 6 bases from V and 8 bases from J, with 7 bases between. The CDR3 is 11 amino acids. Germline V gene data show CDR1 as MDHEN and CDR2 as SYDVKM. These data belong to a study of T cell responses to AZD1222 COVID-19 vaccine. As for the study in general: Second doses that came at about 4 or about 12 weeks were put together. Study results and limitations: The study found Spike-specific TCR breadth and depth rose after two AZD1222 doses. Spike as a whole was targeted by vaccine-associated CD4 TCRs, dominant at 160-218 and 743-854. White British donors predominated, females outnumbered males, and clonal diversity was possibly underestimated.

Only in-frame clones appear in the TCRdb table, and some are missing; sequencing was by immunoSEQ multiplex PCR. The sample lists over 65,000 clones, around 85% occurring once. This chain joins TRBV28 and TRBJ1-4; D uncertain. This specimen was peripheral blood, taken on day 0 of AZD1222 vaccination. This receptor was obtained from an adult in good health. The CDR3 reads CASRSREKLFF. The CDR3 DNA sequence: TGTGCCAGCAGGTCCAGGGAAAAACTGTTTTTT.